The entry below gives a single TCR beta chain sequence along with its context. This sample is part of a study of T cell responses to AZD1222 COVID-19 vaccine. Here immunoSEQ multiplex PCR was the method, and the copy in TCRdb shows in-frame clones only, minus some. The sample holds under 200,000 clones; just over 90% are singletons and the top ten take less than 4%. The sample in question was peripheral blood, obtained 28 days after the second dose of the MenACWY control vaccine. The origin of this receptor is an adult who received the MenACWY meningococcal vaccine as a control.

Here the CDR3 DNA reads TGTGCCAGCAGCTTGGGGGGCAACACTGAAGCTTTCTTT. Its translation is CASSLGGNTEAFF. This sequence joins TRBV5-4 and TRBJ1-1, with D possibly being TRBD1 (5 bases). The V and J ends lost 0 bases and 2 bases respectively, with 5 bases between them. CDR1 and CDR2 from the germline V gene are SGHNT and YYREEE (reference sequence). The CDR3 consists of 13 residues.